A selection of T cell receptor beta chains follows, all from one sample in a study of shared clonotypes between healthy human individuals. Data came from immunoSEQ multiplex PCR; TCRdb stores just in-frame clones and leaves some out. The table records approximately 470,000 clones, more than 65% of them present only once. Sequencing input: PBMCs. The receptors come from a woman between 40 and 55 years old in good health. Some clones in this sample may be carry-over from other donors' samples. The CDR3 runs from the conserved cysteine through the conserved F or W. The D gene is left open where the match is weak. Expanded clones get a size class; other rows say once, few or many, or leave the size out.

clone_size	j_call	v_call	cdr3_length	d_call	cdr3_aa	cdr3_nt
.	TRBJ2-7	TRBV10-3	13	.	CAISEYRDYEQYF	TGTGCCATCAGTGAGTACCGTGACTACGAGCAGTACTTC
few	TRBJ2-5	TRBV30	14	.	CAWSSDIDQETQYF	TGTGCCTGGAGTAGTGACATAGACCAAGAGACCCAGTACTTC
few	TRBJ2-4	TRBV2	14	TRBD1	CASSPGTGGYIQYF	TGTGCCAGCAGTCCCGGGACAGGGGGCTACATTCAGTACTTC
.	TRBJ2-5	TRBV16	15	.	CASSQSGLKKETQYF	TGTGCCAGCAGCCAATCCGGTCTGAAAAAAGAGACCCAGTACTTC
once	TRBJ2-5	TRBV28	11	.	CASSSARTQYF	TGTGCCAGCAGCTCCGCAAGGACCCAGTACTTC
many	TRBJ2-3	TRBV6-4	15	TRBD1	CASSDSTGDADTQYF	TGTGCCAGCAGTGACTCGACAGGGGACGCAGATACGCAGTATTTT
.	TRBJ2-7	TRBV2	16	.	CASSGGAGRLYYEQYF	TGTGCCAGCAGTGGCGGTGCGGGGCGGCTTTACTACGAGCAGTACTTC
.	TRBJ1-4	TRBV18	14	.	CASSLRGSNEKLFF	TGTGCCAGCTCACTCAGGGGTTCTAATGAAAAACTGTTTTTT
.	TRBJ1-5	TRBV4-3	15	.	CASSQDLGGPQPQHF	TGCGCCAGCAGCCAAGATCTAGGGGGGCCTCAGCCCCAGCATTTT
.	TRBJ2-1	TRBV30	10	.	CAWRGHEQFF	TGTGCCTGGAGGGGTCATGAGCAGTTCTTC
many	TRBJ2-7	TRBV4-2	15	.	CASSQGVADSYEQYF	TGTGCCAGCAGCCAGGGGGTAGCAGACTCCTACGAGCAGTACTTC
once	TRBJ2-7	TRBV4-2	14	.	CASSQERVGDEQYF	TGTGCCAGCAGCCAAGAACGTGTGGGGGACGAGCAGTACTTC
.	TRBJ2-4	TRBV9	16	.	CASSVEVGQGARGLYF	.